This T cell receptor beta chain was captured in a study of cytomegalovirus exposure and HLA in healthy donors. The study's findings and limits: The study flagged approximately 180 TCR beta chains as cytomegalovirus-associated. By HLA locus, TCR association rates varied in a later analysis, with DRB1 showing the most and HLA-C the fewest. In an earlier analysis, most TCR beta V segments were productive about 87% or about 30% of the time.

Sampled while nominally healthy, donors likely had unrecorded immune exposures. The CDR3 is 14 residues long. With 6 bases removed from V and 2 bases from J, the gap between germline ends came to 14 bases. In germline, CDR1 is MGHRA, CDR2 YSYEKL. PCR amplification relied on 60 Vbeta primers (plus 13 Jbeta primers). TCRdb's table, derived via immunoSEQ multiplex PCR, lists solely in-frame clones and lacks some. Here the sample spans under 200,000 clones, roughly 79% being singletons. Notes on this clone: Its specificity is not known.

This TCR came from a male donor in good health and CMV-seropositive. This chain uses TRBV4-1 with TRBJ2-7; D may be TRBD2 (6 bases). The sample was PBMCs. The DNA for the CDR3 is TGCGCCAGCAGTCCGGGGGTCAGGACCTACGAGCAGTACTTC. The encoded protein is CASSPGVRTYEQYF.